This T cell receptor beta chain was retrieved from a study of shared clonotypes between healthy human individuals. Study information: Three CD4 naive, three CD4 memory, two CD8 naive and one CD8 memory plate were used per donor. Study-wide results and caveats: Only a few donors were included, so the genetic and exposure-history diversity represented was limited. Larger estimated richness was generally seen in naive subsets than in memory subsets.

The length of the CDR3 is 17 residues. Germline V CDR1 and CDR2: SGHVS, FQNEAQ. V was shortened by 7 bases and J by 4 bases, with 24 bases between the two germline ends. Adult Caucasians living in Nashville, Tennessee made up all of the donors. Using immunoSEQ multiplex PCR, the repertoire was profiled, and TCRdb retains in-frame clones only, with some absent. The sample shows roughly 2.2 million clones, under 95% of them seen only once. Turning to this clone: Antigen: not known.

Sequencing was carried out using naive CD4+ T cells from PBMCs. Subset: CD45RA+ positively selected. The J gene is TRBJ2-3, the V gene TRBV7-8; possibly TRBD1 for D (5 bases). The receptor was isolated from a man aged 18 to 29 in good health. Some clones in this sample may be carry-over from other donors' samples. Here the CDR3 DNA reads TGTGCCAGCAACTCATTCCCGACAGTTTCAGTGGCAGATACGCAGTATTTT. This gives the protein CASNSFPTVSVADTQYF.